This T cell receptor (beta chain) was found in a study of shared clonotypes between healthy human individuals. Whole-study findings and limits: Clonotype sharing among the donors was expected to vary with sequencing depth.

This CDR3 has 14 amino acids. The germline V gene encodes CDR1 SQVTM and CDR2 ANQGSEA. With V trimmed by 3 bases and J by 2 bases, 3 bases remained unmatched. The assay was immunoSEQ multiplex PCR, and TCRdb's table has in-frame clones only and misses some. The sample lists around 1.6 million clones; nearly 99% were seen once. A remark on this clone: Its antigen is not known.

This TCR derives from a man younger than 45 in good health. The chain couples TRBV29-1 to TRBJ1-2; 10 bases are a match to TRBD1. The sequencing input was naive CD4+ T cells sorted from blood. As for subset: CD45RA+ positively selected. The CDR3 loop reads CSVDRTGGNYGYTF. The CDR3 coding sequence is TGCAGCGTTGACCGGACAGGGGGGAACTATGGCTACACCTTC.